These 22 T cell receptor beta chains share one sample of origin, sequenced in a study of blood T cells in healthy people across ages (dated by TCRdb to between 2014 and 2016). The library was produced with 5' RACE. Sequencing instrument: Illumina HiSeq 2500. A second PCR of roughly 6 to 12 cycles was run with a J-beta primer mix and a sample-barcoded 5' primer. The raw public reads went through TCRdb reprocessing: fastp at Q25, MiXCR clone calling, in-frame beta chains kept. Every distinct CDR3 protein forms one entry, paired with its most common genes and DNA. The sample data list about 1,800,000 distinct CDR3 sequences, and approximately 28% of these were observed just once. The top ten hold around 7.7% of the sample. Sample: blood. These receptor sequences come from a woman in her twenties or thirties in good health.

The chain uses TRBV19 and TRBJ2-1; 8 bases align to TRBD1. Germline V lookup: CDR1 LNHDA, CDR2 SQIVND (reference sequence). Trimming cost V 7 bases and J 10 bases; bases outside gene matches: 6. The CDR3 sequence is 12 residues long. CDR3 sequence reads: CASTRTGIEQFF. CDR3 in DNA: TGTGCCAGTACTCGGACAGGGATCGAGCAGTTCTTC.

The chain is built from TRBV29-1 and TRBJ2-7, with TRBD1 matching 10 bases. The junction had 10 bases not matched to a gene; V was cut back by 5 bases and J by 3 bases. This CDR3 is built from 15 residues. In germline, CDR1 is SQVTM, CDR2 ANQGSEA. The CDR3 spells CSVKSGTGVHYEQYF. CDR3 DNA: TGCAGCGTTAAATCCGGGACAGGGGTTCACTACGAGCAGTACTTC.

This clonotype was counted ten times or more. This chain connects TRBV4-3 to TRBJ1-2; D is ambiguous. Per the germline V gene, CDR1 is LGHNA and CDR2 is YSLEER. The V end was cut by 0 bases, the J end by 3 bases, with 11 bases between. The length of the CDR3 is 15 residues. The CDR3 is CASSQDLGTYYGYTF. The CDR3 coding sequence is TGCGCCAGCAGCCAAGATTTGGGAACCTACTATGGCTACACCTTC.

The chain uses TRBV20-1 and TRBJ2-1; 7 bases are a match to TRBD2. CDR1 DFQATT and CDR2 SNEGSKA come from the germline V gene (reference sequence). This CDR3 is built from 13 residues. The junction had 13 bases not matched to a gene; V was cut back by 3 bases and J by 14 bases. CDR3 nucleotides: TGCAGTGCTAGTAGCGGGTCGGACCCCTGGGAGTTCTTC. Its translation is CSASSGSDPWEFF.

This clonotype was counted a few times. The chain employs TRBV30 and TRBJ2-4; 9 nucleotides line up with TRBD2. The CDR3 sequence is 15 residues long. The germline CDR1 and CDR2 sequences are GTSNPN and SVGIG (reference sequence). V gave up 2 bases and J gave up 4 bases; unmatched junction bases: 6. The CDR3: CAWSTSGSLKNIQYF. In DNA form, the CDR3 reads TGTGCCTGGAGTACTAGCGGGTCCCTTAAAAACATTCAGTACTTC. The whole variable domain, remainder taken from reference TRBV30 and TRBJ2-4, is SQTIHQWPATLVQPVGSPLSLECTVEGTSNPNLYWYRQAAGRGLQLLFYSVGIGQISSEVPQNLSASRPQDRQFILSSKKLLLSDSGFYLCAWSTSGSLKNIQYFGAGTRLSVL.

The gene calls are TRBV10-3 and TRBJ2-7; 9 bases fit TRBD1. The CDR3 is made up of 13 amino acids. V gave up 4 bases and J gave up 3 bases; unmatched junction bases: 1. Looked up from germline, CDR1 is ENHRY and CDR2 is SYGVKD. CDR3 DNA: TGTGCCATCAGTGGACAGGGGGTCTACGAGCAGTACTTC. Amino acid sequence: CAISGQGVYEQYF.

The chain has TRBV18 and TRBJ1-2, with unresolved D. Per the germline V gene, CDR1 is KGHSH and CDR2 is LQKENI. The CDR3 consists of 14 residues. Trimming left V 8 bases short and J 5 bases short, with 18 bases between. Here the CDR3 reads CASTEGNSGYGYTF. In nucleotides, the CDR3 is TGTGCCAGCACTGAGGGAAATTCAGGATATGGCTACACCTTC.

This clonotype showed up just a few times. This chain connects TRBV6-2 or TRBV6-3 to TRBJ1-5, with D perhaps TRBD1 (5 bases). This CDR3 is 14 amino acids long. Germline V gene data show CDR1 as MNHEY and CDR2 as SVGEGT. V was shortened by 7 bases and J by 3 bases, with 13 bases between the two germline ends. The CDR3 loop reads CASKPGGSNQPQHF. The DNA of the CDR3 is TGTGCCAGCAAGCCCGGGGGGTCCAATCAGCCCCAGCATTTT.

The chain recombines TRBV12-3 or TRBV12-4 with TRBJ2-1, with 8 positions matching TRBD2. With V trimmed by 2 bases and J by 10 bases, 4 bases remained unmatched. The CDR3 runs 13 residues. CDR3 in DNA: TGTGCCAGCAGTTTATCCACGGGGGGGGAGCAGTTCTTC. This gives the protein CASSLSTGGEQFF.

About this clonotype: This could be a read error, since a much larger clone is one nucleotide away. The chain carries TRBV4-1 and TRBJ2-7; D remains ambiguous. CDR1 is MGHRA, CDR2 YSYEKL, per germline. This CDR3 spans 14 amino acids. This chain's CDR3 is CACSQDRGFYEQYF. The DNA for the CDR3 is TGCGCCTGCAGCCAAGATCGAGGATTCTACGAGCAGTACTTC.

This clonotype was observed a few times. The chain is built from TRBV6-1 and TRBJ1-4; D remains ambiguous. The CDR3 is made up of 15 amino acids. V lost 3 bases, J lost 0 bases, and 8 bases lay in between. Germline CDR1 reads MNHNS; CDR2 reads SASEGT. CDR3 DNA sequence: TGTGCCAGCAGTGATCCCGGCTCAACTAATGAAAAACTGTTTTTT. This gives the protein CASSDPGSTNEKLFF.

The rearrangement links TRBV5-1 to TRBJ1-1, with 7 bases that match TRBD1. The CDR3 extends over 16 amino acids. Germline values: CDR1 SGHRS, CDR2 YFSETQ. Trimming took 2 bases from V and 7 from J; bases not matched to a gene: 14. CDR3 amino acids: CASSLGRTGGVNEAFF. The CDR3 DNA sequence: TGCGCCAGCAGCTTAGGTAGGACAGGAGGGGTCAATGAAGCTTTCTTT.

Comments on this clonotype: A junction end diverges from the germline sequence, so it may reflect a read error. The J gene is TRBJ2-2, the V gene TRBV29-1, with TRBD2 matching 8 bases. The CDR3 has 14 residues. Germline-derived CDR1 and CDR2 are SQVTM and ANQGSEA. DNA of the CDR3: TGCAGCGTTGGCGAGCGGGGGAACATCGGGGAGCTGTTTTTT. It specifies CSVGERGNIGELFF.

J is TRBJ2-3 and V is TRBV10-3; TRBD1 aligns across 10 bases. Germline lookup yields CDR1 ENHRY and CDR2 SYGVKD. CDR3 length: 17 residues. Germline trimming cut 1 base from V and 9 bases from J; bases unmatched to any gene: 13. CDR3 amino acids: CAISELGQGTRGRTQYF. The CDR3 DNA sequence: TGTGCCATCAGTGAGTTGGGACAGGGGACCCGGGGGCGAACGCAGTATTTT.

This clonotype has a count of ten or more. The V and J genes are TRBV11-2 and TRBJ2-7; no definite D call. Looked up from germline, CDR1 is SGHAT and CDR2 is FQNNGV. The CDR3 length is 15 residues. V was trimmed by 4 bases and J by 0 bases, leaving 13 bases between them. This CDR3 is CASSSLVSLSYEQYF. The CDR3 DNA reads as TGTGCCAGCAGCTCCCTCGTTAGCCTCTCCTACGAGCAGTACTTC.

In this sample, this clonotype turned up many times. V gene TRBV28 combines with J gene TRBJ1-5; D not certain. With 1 base removed from V and 10 bases from J, the gap between germline ends came to 8 bases. CDR1 is MDHEN and CDR2 is SYDVKM in the germline V gene. The CDR3 is 12 residues long. CDR3 DNA sequence: TGTGCCAGCAGTTTATTCCTCCAACCCCAGCATTTT. Encoded protein: CASSLFLQPQHF.

This clonotype was detected ten times or more. CDR3 nucleotide sequence: TGCAGCGGTACCCAGCAAGGGTCCCAGTACTTC. This encodes CSGTQQGSQYF. The chain is built from TRBV29-1 and TRBJ2-5; D remains ambiguous. This CDR3 has 11 amino acids. CDR1 is SQVTM, CDR2 ANQGSEA, per germline. Trimming removed 7 bases from V and 9 bases from J, with 15 bases in between.

This clonotype was picked up a small number of times. The chain recombines TRBV27 with TRBJ2-7, with D perhaps TRBD1 (6 bases). V lost 5 bases, J lost 2 bases, and 22 bases lay in between. The germline CDR1 and CDR2 sequences are MNHEY and SMNVEV (reference sequence). The CDR3 spans 17 residues. The CDR3 DNA reads as TGTGCCAGCAGTATCCCTCCCTCCGGGACAAGAACCTACGAGCAGTACTTC. As protein: CASSIPPSGTRTYEQYF.

For the CDR3, the DNA is TGTGCCAGCAGCCCCCGGGAGGGCGTAACCTACGAGCAGTACTTC. It translates to CASSPREGVTYEQYF. This chain joins TRBV7-2 and TRBJ2-4; 8 nucleotides match TRBD2. The J call may be mistaken, given a closer DNA end match to TRBJ2-7. This CDR3 region has 15 residues. CDR1 SGHTA and CDR2 FQGNSA come from the germline V gene.

The genes are TRBV2 and TRBJ2-1; D could derive from TRBD1 or TRBD2 (5 bases each). This CDR3 is 13 amino acids long. Germline values: CDR1 SNHLY, CDR2 FYNNEI. Trimming stripped 5 bases from V and 10 bases from J, with 15 bases between. DNA for the CDR3: TGTGCCAGCAGTTCTAACGGGGCAGGGGAGCAGTTCTTC. The encoded protein is CASSSNGAGEQFF.

This chain uses TRBV10-3 with TRBJ2-4; maybe TRBD1 (6 bases). The better agreement between TRBJ2-5 and the DNA end casts doubt on the J call. The CDR3 is made up of 14 amino acids. Germline CDR1 is ENHRY and CDR2 is SYGVKD. CDR3 sequence reads: CAISLLQGQETQYF. The CDR3 DNA is TGTGCCATCAGCCTACTACAGGGCCAAGAGACCCAGTACTTC.

This clonotype showed up many times. The chain is built from TRBV12-3 or TRBV12-4 and TRBJ2-1; 13 bases are a match to TRBD2. V trimming: 3 bases; J trimming: 3 bases; junction bases outside the gene matches: 2. This CDR3 spans 16 amino acids. The CDR3 here is CASSFGLAGVYNEQFF. The CDR3 coding sequence is TGTGCCAGCAGTTTCGGACTAGCGGGAGTCTACAATGAGCAGTTCTTC.